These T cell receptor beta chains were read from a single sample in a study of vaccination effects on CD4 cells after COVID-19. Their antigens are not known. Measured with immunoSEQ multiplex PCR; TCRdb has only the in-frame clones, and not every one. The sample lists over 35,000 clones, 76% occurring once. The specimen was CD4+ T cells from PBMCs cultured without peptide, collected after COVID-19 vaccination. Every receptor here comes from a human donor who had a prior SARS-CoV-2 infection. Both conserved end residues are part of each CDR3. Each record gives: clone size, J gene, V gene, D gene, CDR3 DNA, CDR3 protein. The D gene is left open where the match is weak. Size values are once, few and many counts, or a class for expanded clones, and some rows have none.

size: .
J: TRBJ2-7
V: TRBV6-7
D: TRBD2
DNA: TGTGCCAGCAGTTACGGTCCCGGGAGGGAGCAGTACTTC
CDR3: CASSYGPGREQYF

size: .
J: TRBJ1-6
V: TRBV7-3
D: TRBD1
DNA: TGTGCCAGCAGTGTGACAGGGGGTAATTCACCCCTCCACTTT
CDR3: CASSVTGGNSPLHF

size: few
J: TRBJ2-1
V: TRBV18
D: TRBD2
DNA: TGTGCCAGCTCACCTAGCGGGAGGGCCGTTGTGTTCTTC
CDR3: CASSPSGRAVVFF

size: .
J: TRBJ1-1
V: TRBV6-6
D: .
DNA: TGTGCCAGCAGTGGCGCGGGGGTTGGCACTGAAGCTTTCTTT
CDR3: CASSGAGVGTEAFF

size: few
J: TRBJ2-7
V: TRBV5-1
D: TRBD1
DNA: TGCGCCAGCACCCCTCGGGGACAGGGGCTCTACGAGCAGTACTTC
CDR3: CASTPRGQGLYEQYF

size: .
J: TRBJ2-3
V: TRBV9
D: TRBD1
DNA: TGTGCCAGCAGCGGCCGGGACAGGGGATGGGTAGATACGCAGTATTTT
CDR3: CASSGRDRGWVDTQYF

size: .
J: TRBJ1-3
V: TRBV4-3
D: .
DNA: TGCGCCAGCAGCCAAGTTTGGGGCTCTGGAAACACCATATATTTT
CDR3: CASSQVWGSGNTIYF

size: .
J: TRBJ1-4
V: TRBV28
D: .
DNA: TGTGCCAGCAGACCCTCCGGAGCAACTAATGAAAAACTGTTTTTT
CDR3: CASRPSGATNEKLFF

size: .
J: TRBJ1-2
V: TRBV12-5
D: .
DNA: TGTGCTAGTGGTTTGGCAGGGGTCGACTATGGCTACACCTTC
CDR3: CASGLAGVDYGYTF

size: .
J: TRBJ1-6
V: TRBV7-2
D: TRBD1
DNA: TGTGCCAGCAGAAGGACAGGGAGCTCCTATAATTCACCCCTCCACTTT
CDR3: CASRRTGSSYNSPLHF

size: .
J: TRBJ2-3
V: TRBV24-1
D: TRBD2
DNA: TGTGCCACCAGTGATTCCCTAGCGGGAGATACGCAGTATTTT
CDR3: CATSDSLAGDTQYF

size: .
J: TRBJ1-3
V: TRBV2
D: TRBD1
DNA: TGTGCCAGCAACGCTGGACAGGCTGGAAACACCATATATTTT
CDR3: CASNAGQAGNTIYF

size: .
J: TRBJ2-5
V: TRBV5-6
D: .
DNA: TGTGCCAGCAGCTACGGACTCATGTACCAAGAGACCCAGTACTTC
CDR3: CASSYGLMYQETQYF

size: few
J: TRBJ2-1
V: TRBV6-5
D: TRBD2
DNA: TGTGCCAGCAGCAAACTAGCGGGATACAATGAGCAGTTCTTC
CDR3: CASSKLAGYNEQFF

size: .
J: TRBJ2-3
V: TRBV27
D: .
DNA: TGTGCCAGCAGTTTCATGGGAAGGGGGGATACGCAGTATTTT
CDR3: CASSFMGRGDTQYF

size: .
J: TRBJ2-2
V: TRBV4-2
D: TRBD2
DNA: TGTGCCAGCAGCCAAGACAACGGACTAGCGGGAGGGCGAGGCGGGGAGCTGTTTTTT
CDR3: CASSQDNGLAGGRGGELFF

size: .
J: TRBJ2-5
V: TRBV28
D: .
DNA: TGTGCCAGCAGCCTCCTGGGCGAGACCCAGTACTTC
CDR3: CASSLLGETQYF

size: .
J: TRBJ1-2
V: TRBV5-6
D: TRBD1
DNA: TGTGCCAGCAGCTTGGGGTTCTTGACGGAGGGGGCCCTTAACTATGGCTACACCTTC
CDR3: CASSLGFLTEGALNYGYTF